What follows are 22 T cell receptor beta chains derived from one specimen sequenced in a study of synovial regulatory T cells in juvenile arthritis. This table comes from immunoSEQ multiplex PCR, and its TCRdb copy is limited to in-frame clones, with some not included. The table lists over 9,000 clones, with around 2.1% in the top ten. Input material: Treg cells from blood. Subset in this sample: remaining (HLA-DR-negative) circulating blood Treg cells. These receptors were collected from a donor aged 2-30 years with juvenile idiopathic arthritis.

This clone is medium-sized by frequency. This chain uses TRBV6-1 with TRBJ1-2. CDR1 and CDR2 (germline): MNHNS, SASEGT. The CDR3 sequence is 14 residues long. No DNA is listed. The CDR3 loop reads CASSEQDGSYGYTF.

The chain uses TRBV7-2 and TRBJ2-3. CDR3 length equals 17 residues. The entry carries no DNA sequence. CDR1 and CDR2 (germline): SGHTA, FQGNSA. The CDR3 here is CAGSLLRDARLRDTQYF. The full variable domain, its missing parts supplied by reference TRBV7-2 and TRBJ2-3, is GAGVSQSPSNKVTEKGKDVELRCDPISGHTALYWYRQSLGQGLEFLIYFQGNSAPDKSGLPSDRFSAERTGGSVSTLTIQRTQQEDSAVYLCAGSLLRDARLRDTQYFGPGTRLTVL.

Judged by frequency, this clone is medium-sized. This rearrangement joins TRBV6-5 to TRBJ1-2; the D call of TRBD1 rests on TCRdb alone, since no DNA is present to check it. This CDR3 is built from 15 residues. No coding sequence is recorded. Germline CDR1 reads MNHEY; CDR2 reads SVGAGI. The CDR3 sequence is CASSYYLQGSTGYTF.

The CDR3 spells CASSEGFRGYTF. V usage is TRBV11-2 and J usage is TRBJ1-2. Germline CDR1 is SGHAT and CDR2 is FQNNGV. CDR3 length: 12 amino acids. Only the protein is available. The variable domain in full, completed from reference TRBV11-2 and TRBJ1-2, reads EAGVAQSPRYKIIEKRQSVAFWCNPISGHATLYWYQQILGQGPKLLIQFQNNGVVDDSQLPKDRFSAERLKGVDSTLKIQPAKLEDSAVYLCASSEGFRGYTFGSGTRLTVV.

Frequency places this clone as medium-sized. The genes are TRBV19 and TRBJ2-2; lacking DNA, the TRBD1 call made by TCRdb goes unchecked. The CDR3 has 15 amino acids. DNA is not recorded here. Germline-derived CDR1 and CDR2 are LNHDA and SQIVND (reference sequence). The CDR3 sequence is CASSVSGRADWELFF.

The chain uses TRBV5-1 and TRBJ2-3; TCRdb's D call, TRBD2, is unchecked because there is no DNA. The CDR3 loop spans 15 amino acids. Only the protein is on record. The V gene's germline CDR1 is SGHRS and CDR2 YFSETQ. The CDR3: CASSQGRTQGDTQYF.

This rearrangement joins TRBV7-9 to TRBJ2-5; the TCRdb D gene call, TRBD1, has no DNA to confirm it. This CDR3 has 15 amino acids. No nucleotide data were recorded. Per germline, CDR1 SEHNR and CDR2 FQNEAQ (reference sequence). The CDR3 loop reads CASSLTRTGGETQYF.

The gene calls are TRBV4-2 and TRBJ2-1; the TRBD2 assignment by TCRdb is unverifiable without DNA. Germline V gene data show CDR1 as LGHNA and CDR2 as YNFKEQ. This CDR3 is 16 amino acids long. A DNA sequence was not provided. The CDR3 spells CASSQDEGLAGNEQFF.

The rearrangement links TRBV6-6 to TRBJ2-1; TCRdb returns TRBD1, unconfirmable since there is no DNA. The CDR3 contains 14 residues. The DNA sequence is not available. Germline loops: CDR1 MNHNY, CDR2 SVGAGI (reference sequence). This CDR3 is CASSYSLQGSEQFF.

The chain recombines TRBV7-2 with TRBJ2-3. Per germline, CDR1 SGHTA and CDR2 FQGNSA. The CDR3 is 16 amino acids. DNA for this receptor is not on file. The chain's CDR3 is CASSLAGTSGPDTQYF.

The CDR3 region is CASSRAVKGYEQFF. The rearrangement links TRBV6-1 to TRBJ2-1. Germline CDR1 MNHNS, CDR2 SASEGT. The CDR3 loop spans 14 amino acids. DNA for this receptor is not on file.

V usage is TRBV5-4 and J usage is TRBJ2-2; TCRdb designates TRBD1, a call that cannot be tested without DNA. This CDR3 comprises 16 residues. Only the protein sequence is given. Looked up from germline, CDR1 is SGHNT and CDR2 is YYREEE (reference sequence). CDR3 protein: CASSFGQGEVTGELFF.

CDR3 loop: CASSEGFTRPYPGYTF. V gene TRBV25-1 combines with J gene TRBJ1-2. Germline V lookup: CDR1 MGHDK, CDR2 SYGVNS. The length of the CDR3 is 16 residues. No DNA sequence is on record.

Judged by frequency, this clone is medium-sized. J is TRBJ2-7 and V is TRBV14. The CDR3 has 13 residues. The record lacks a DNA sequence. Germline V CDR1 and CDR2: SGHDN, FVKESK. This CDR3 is CASGAGRPGEQYF.

CDR3 loop: CASSGTSAGTDTQYF. The chain employs TRBV7-2 and TRBJ2-3; lacking DNA, the TRBD2 call made by TCRdb goes unchecked. The CDR3 covers 15 residues. No DNA was logged. CDR1 is SGHTA, CDR2 FQGNSA, per germline.

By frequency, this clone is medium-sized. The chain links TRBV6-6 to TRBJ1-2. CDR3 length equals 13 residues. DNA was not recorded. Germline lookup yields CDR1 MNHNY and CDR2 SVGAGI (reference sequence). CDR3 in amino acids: CASMGKANYGYTF.

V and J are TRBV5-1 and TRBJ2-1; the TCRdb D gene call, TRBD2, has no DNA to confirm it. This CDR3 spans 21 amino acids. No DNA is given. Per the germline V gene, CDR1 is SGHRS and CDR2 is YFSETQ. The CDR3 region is CASSLTLGLAGVISYHNEQFF.

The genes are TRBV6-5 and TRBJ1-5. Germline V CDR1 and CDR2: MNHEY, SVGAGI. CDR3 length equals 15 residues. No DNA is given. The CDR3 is CASRTGGISGQPQHF.

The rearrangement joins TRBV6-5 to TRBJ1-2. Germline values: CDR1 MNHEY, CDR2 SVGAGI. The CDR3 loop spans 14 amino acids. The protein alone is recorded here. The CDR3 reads CASNKAGYPAGYTF.

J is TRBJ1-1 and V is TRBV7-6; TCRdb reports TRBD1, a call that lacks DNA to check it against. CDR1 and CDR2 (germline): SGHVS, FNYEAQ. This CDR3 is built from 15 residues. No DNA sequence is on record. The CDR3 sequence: CASSLVGTGNTEAFF.

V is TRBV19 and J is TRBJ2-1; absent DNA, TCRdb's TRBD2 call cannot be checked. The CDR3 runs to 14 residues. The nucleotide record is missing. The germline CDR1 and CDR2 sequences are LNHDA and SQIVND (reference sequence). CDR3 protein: CASSMQRAYNEQFF.

The CDR3 sequence: CASSALSGASNTGELFF. This sequence joins TRBV5-4 and TRBJ2-2; the TCRdb D gene call, TRBD2, has no DNA to confirm it. This CDR3 is built from 17 residues. Only the protein is on record. Germline V gives CDR1 SGHNT, CDR2 YYREEE (reference sequence).